These 22 T cell receptor beta chains were all obtained from the same sample, sequenced in a study of blood T cell repertoires in COVID-19. Some clones are missing from TCRdb's copy, which holds only in-frame ones; the method was immunoSEQ multiplex PCR. In the table there are some 250,000 clones, 60% to 75% of which are singletons. The sequenced material came from peripheral blood. The receptors derive from a woman aged 80 or over with acute or convalescent COVID-19.

J is TRBJ2-1 and V is TRBV5-1, with TRBD2 identical over 14 bases. Trimming at V came to 6 bases and at J to 2 bases, leaving 10 bases not matched to a gene. The V gene's germline CDR1 is SGHRS and CDR2 YFSETQ. This CDR3 comprises 18 residues. For the CDR3, the DNA is TGCGCCAGCACGGACGGGACTAGCGGGAGAGGCACCTACAATGAGCAGTTCTTC. Translated, it gives CASTDGTSGRGTYNEQFF.

The chain employs TRBV7-4 and TRBJ2-7; 11 bases align to TRBD1. V trimming: 4 bases; J trimming: 6 bases; junction bases outside the gene matches: 8. The germline CDR1 and CDR2 sequences are SGHVT and SQSDAQ. The CDR3 consists of 15 residues. Written as DNA, the CDR3 is TGTGCCAGCAGCTCAGGGACAGGGGGACCGCTCGAGCAGTACTTC. Residues: CASSSGTGGPLEQYF.

The chain recombines TRBV28 with TRBJ2-7, with 8 bases identical to TRBD2. Germline CDR1 reads MDHEN; CDR2 reads SYDVKM. The ends lost 2 bases at V and 4 bases at J; junction bases unmatched: 7. The CDR3 is made up of 15 amino acids. CDR3 residues: CASSLKVAGRYEQYF. Written as DNA, the CDR3 is TGTGCCAGCAGTTTAAAGGTAGCGGGACGGTACGAGCAGTACTTC.

This clone has more than one count but fewer than ten. The chain recombines TRBV4-2 with TRBJ2-1, with 7 bases lining up with TRBD1. There are 15 residues in the CDR3. Losses at the gene ends were 4 bases for V and 0 bases for J; bases not matched to a gene: 3. Germline loops: CDR1 LGHNA, CDR2 YNFKEQ. The CDR3 reads CASSPTGSSYNEQFF. CDR3 nucleotides: TGTGCCAGCAGCCCGACAGGGAGCTCCTACAATGAGCAGTTCTTC.

The chain employs TRBV5-1 and TRBJ2-2; 7 bases match TRBD1. The CDR3 runs to 16 residues. The V and J ends lost 5 bases and 2 bases, in that order; junction bases with no gene match: 9. Germline CDR1 is SGHRS and CDR2 is YFSETQ. CDR3 sequence: CASRKTGTANTGELFF. DNA of the CDR3: TGCGCCAGCAGAAAAACCGGGACAGCAAACACCGGGGAGCTGTTTTTT.

The chain uses TRBV12-5 and TRBJ1-5, with a weak D call TRBD1 (5 bases). From germline, CDR1 is LGHNT and CDR2 FRNRAP. The CDR3 totals 17 residues. V was shortened by 0 bases and J by 0 bases, with 12 bases between the two germline ends. In nucleotides, the CDR3 is TGTGCTAGTGGTTTGGTACGGGGGGATTATAGCAATCAGCCCCAGCATTTT. Translating gives CASGLVRGDYSNQPQHF.

The V call is TRBV3-1 (or the pseudogene TRBV3-2), the J call TRBJ2-5, with a weak D call TRBD2 (6 bases). The germline V gene encodes CDR1 LGHDT and CDR2 YNNKEL (reference sequence). Between the trimmed V and J ends, which lost 4 bases and 4 bases, there was a span of 19 bases. This CDR3 is 16 amino acids long. CDR3 nucleotides: TGTGCCAGCAGCCTCAGGGTGGGTGGGGGAGGAGAGACCCAGTACTTC. Translating gives CASSLRVGGGGETQYF.

The chain recombines TRBV12-5 with TRBJ2-7, with TRBD2 matching over 14 bases. The length of the CDR3 is 14 residues. Germline V gives CDR1 LGHNT, CDR2 FRNRAP. The ends lost 7 bases at V and 3 bases at J; junction bases unmatched: 2. The chain's CDR3 is CASDGTSGSYEQYF. The CDR3 bases are TGTGCTAGTGACGGGACTAGCGGGAGCTACGAGCAGTACTTC.

This chain uses TRBV19 with TRBJ1-5, with a possible D match to TRBD1 (6 bases). The V and J ends lost 3 bases and 4 bases respectively, with 13 bases between them. Germline V gives CDR1 LNHDA, CDR2 SQIVND (reference sequence). The CDR3 consists of 15 residues. CDR3 bases: TGTGCCAGTAGTATGTCGGACAGCCTTAATCAGCCCCAGCATTTT. Amino acid sequence: CASSMSDSLNQPQHF.

The V call is TRBV7-9, the J call TRBJ1-4; a possible D gene is TRBD1 (6 bases). The CDR3 runs 19 residues. Germline V gene data show CDR1 as SEHNR and CDR2 as FQNEAQ (reference sequence). Trimming cost V 1 base and J 0 bases, with 18 bases left between them. CDR3 nucleotide sequence: TGTGCCAGCAGCTTAGTTTTTCGGACAGTTGATGCAACTAATGAAAAACTGTTTTTT. Its translation is CASSLVFRTVDATNEKLFF.

The genes are TRBV5-5 and TRBJ1-5; D call uncertain. The CDR3 is 15 amino acids. The V gene lost 1 base and the J gene lost 7 bases, with 15 bases spanning the gap. Germline assignment: CDR1 SGHKS and CDR2 YYEKEE (reference sequence). CDR3 nucleotide sequence: TGTGCCAGCAGCTTGTTTCAAGGCAACGGGCAGCCCCAGCATTTT. Translating it yields CASSLFQGNGQPQHF.

The chain is built from TRBV25-1 and TRBJ1-1, with 9 bases fitting TRBD1. This CDR3 is 17 amino acids long. V gave up 6 bases and J gave up 7 bases; unmatched junction bases: 18. Germline V CDR1 and CDR2: MGHDK, SYGVNS. CDR3 region: CASSASGQGRGAHEAFF. DNA for the CDR3: TGTGCCAGCAGCGCAAGCGGACAGGGGCGGGGGGCCCATGAAGCTTTCTTT.

This clone turned up a few times. The chain joins TRBV5-1 to TRBJ1-3; a possible D gene is TRBD1 (5 bases). The V end lost 4 bases, the J end lost 2 bases, and 16 bases lay between the germline ends. CDR3 length: 16 residues. CDR1 and CDR2 from the germline V gene are SGHRS and YFSETQ. The chain's CDR3 is CASSLRLTGPGNTIYF. As DNA, the CDR3 is TGCGCCAGCAGCCTACGCCTTACAGGTCCTGGAAACACCATATATTTT.

The CDR3 region is CASSLGQGEGYTF. The CDR3 DNA reads TGCGCCAGCAGCTTGGGACAGGGTGAGGGCTACACCTTC. This sequence joins TRBV5-1 and TRBJ1-2; 7 nucleotides align to TRBD1. CDR1 is SGHRS, CDR2 YFSETQ, per germline. This CDR3 region has 13 residues. J lost 8 bases, V lost 0 bases, and 4 bases had no gene match. The complete variable domain, with remaining parts taken from reference TRBV5-1 and TRBJ1-2, reads KAGVTQTPRYLIKTRGQQVTLSCSPISGHRSVSWYQQTPGQGLQFLFEYFSETQRNKGNFPGRFSGRQFSNSRSEMNVSTLELGDSALYLCASSLGQGEGYTFGSGTRLTVV.

Here the CDR3 reads CASRDRAGEKLFF. The CDR3 DNA reads as TGTGCCAGCAGAGACAGGGCTGGTGAAAAACTGTTTTTT. The chain couples TRBV25-1 to TRBJ1-4; 7 bases are shared with TRBD1. Germline V gene data show CDR1 as MGHDK and CDR2 as SYGVNS. V was clipped by 6 bases and J by 7 bases; unmatched bases: 5. The CDR3 runs to 13 residues.

The V call is TRBV5-4, the J call TRBJ2-5; D perhaps matches TRBD2 (6 bases). The CDR3 totals 14 residues. V lost 3 bases, J lost 5 bases, and 14 bases lay in between. Looked up from germline, CDR1 is SGHNT and CDR2 is YYREEE (reference sequence). The CDR3 region has the DNA TGTGCCAGCAGCTCACCTAGCGAATCGGAGACCCAGTACTTC. Protein sequence: CASSSPSESETQYF. The variable domain in full, with the rest retrieved from reference TRBV5-4 and TRBJ2-5, is ETGVTQSPTHLIKTRGQQVTLRCSSQSGHNTVSWYQQALGQGPQFIFQYYREEENGRGNFPPRFSGLQFPNYSSELNVNALELDDSALYLCASSSPSESETQYFGPGTRLLVL.

This clone was found a few times. The chain recombines TRBV9 with TRBJ2-4; the D gene is possibly TRBD1 (5 bases). This CDR3 region has 13 residues. Trimming stripped 0 bases from V and 8 bases from J, with 9 bases between. Per the germline V gene, CDR1 is SGDLS and CDR2 is YYNGEE. The CDR3 DNA follows: TGTGCCAGCAGCGTAGCCAGGGCGGACATTCAGTACTTC. Its translation is CASSVARADIQYF.

The chain is built from TRBV6-2 or TRBV6-3 and TRBJ1-3; possible D gene TRBD1, 6 bases. The CDR3 extends over 18 amino acids. Germline CDR1 is MNHEY and CDR2 is SVGEGT. The V end lost 5 bases, the J end lost 0 bases, and 20 bases lay between the germline ends. The CDR3 nucleotides read TGTGCCAGCAGTCCCCGGGACATCGCACTCTTCTCTGGAAACACCATATATTTT. Its protein product is CASSPRDIALFSGNTIYF.

V is TRBV4-1 and J is TRBJ2-1, with 9 bases aligning to TRBD1. Germline values: CDR1 MGHRA, CDR2 YSYEKL. This CDR3 region has 15 residues. Trimming cost V 0 bases and J 9 bases; bases outside gene matches: 6. The CDR3 DNA reads as TGCGCCAGCAGCCAAGAGGACAGGGGTAGAGGTGAGCAGTTCTTC. Encoded protein: CASSQEDRGRGEQFF.

The rearrangement uses TRBV11-3 and TRBJ2-1; the match to TRBD2 covers 10 bases. Germline CDR1 and CDR2: SGHNT and YENEEA. V lost 6 bases to trimming and J lost 5 bases; unmatched junction nucleotides: 7. The CDR3 covers 15 residues. The CDR3 sequence is CASSQLAGRDNEQFF. The CDR3 bases are TGTGCCAGCAGTCAACTAGCGGGACGGGACAATGAGCAGTTCTTC.

This clone occurred a few times. The gene calls are TRBV5-5 and TRBJ1-3; D might be TRBD1 (5 bases). The CDR3 totals 15 residues. V was shortened by 4 bases and J by 0 bases, with 11 bases between the two germline ends. The germline gives CDR1 SGHKS, CDR2 YYEKEE (reference sequence). The DNA for the CDR3 is TGTGCCAGCAGCCCCGACAGAAACTCTGGAAACACCATATATTTT. It specifies CASSPDRNSGNTIYF.

The CDR3 DNA follows: TGCGCCAGCAGCCGGGGGACGGGAGACATTACAAAACTGTTTTTT. It translates to CASSRGTGDITKLFF. This chain connects TRBV4-1 to TRBJ1-4; tentative D call: TRBD1 (5 bases). V lost 4 bases and J lost 10, with 19 bases in between. CDR1 is MGHRA and CDR2 is YSYEKL in the germline V gene. This CDR3 comprises 15 residues.